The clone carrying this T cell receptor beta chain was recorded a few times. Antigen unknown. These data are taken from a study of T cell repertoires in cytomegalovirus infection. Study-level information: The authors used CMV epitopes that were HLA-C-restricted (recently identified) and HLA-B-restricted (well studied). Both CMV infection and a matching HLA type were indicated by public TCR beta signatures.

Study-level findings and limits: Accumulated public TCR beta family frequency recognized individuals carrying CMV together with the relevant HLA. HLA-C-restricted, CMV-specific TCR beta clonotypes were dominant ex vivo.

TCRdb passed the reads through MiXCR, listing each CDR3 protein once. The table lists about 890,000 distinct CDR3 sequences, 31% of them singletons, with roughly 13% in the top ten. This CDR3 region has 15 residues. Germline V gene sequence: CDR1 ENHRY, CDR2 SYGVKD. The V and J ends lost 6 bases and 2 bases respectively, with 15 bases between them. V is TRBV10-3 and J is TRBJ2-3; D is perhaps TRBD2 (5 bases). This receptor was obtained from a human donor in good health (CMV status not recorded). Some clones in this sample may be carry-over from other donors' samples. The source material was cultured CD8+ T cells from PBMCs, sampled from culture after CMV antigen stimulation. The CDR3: CAIRRRFGNTDTQYF. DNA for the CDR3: TGTGCCATCAGGCGCAGGTTCGGGAACACAGATACGCAGTATTTT.